The T cell receptor beta chain under discussion was sequenced for a study of cytomegalovirus exposure and HLA in healthy donors. Overall study findings and caveats: Altogether, some 160 TCR beta chains were recorded as cytomegalovirus-associated. Rarity characterized most TCR sequences, yet some public TCRs appeared in many donors.

Libraries were prepared by immunoSEQ multiplex PCR; TCRdb keeps only in-frame clonotypes and omits some of them. The sample shows 70,000 or so clones, 91% of them seen only once. With respect to this clone: The antigen remains unidentified.

The approximately 120-subject validation cohort, separate from the approximately 660-subject first cohort, included the donors. The V segment lost 3 bases and the J segment 6 bases; nucleotides outside the gene matches: 12. CDR3 length: 15 residues. Germline V gene sequence: CDR1 SGDLS, CDR2 YYNGEE. Sequenced material: PBMCs. The V call is TRBV9, the J call TRBJ2-7; TRBD2 aligns across 7 bases. This clonotype originated in a man aged 18 to 35 in good health and CMV-seronegative. The CDR3 sequence: CASSGSREPFSEQYF. Here the CDR3 DNA reads TGTGCCAGCAGCGGTTCGCGGGAGCCATTTAGCGAGCAGTACTTC.